A single sample is the source of the 27 T cell receptor beta chains below, sequenced in a study of blood T cell repertoires in COVID-19 (TCRdb year 2020). Library generation was performed with the immunoSEQ multiplex PCR assay. TCRdb re-hosts the immuneACCESS table, in-frame sequences only. Its copies lack some clones; in the studies checked, an unresolved V gene accounts for under half of them, and the cause for the rest is not known. In this sample the table shows 220,000 or so clones, 90% to 95% of which occur a single time. The ten largest clones add up to about 0.8% of the sample. Sequenced input: peripheral blood. The receptor set was obtained from a man in his sixties with COVID-19, enrolled during active disease.

The chain uses TRBV6-5 and TRBJ2-1; D remains ambiguous. Germline lookup yields CDR1 MNHEY and CDR2 SVGAGI. CDR3 length equals 12 residues. Trimming took 10 bases from V and 0 from J, leaving 7 bases between them. The CDR3 protein is CATQRSYNEQFF. Here the CDR3 DNA reads TGTGCCACCCAGCGCTCCTACAATGAGCAGTTCTTC.

The chain employs TRBV5-1 and TRBJ2-1; D remains ambiguous. In germline, CDR1 is SGHRS, CDR2 YFSETQ. Trimming stripped 0 bases from V and 1 base from J, with 11 bases between. The CDR3 covers 16 residues. DNA of the CDR3: TGCGCCAGCAGCTTGGCCGTCAGTTTGTCCTACAATGAGCAGTTCTTC. This translates into CASSLAVSLSYNEQFF.

This sequence joins TRBV18 and TRBJ1-2, with TRBD1 as a possible D gene (6 bases). This CDR3 is 15 amino acids long. The V gene's germline CDR1 is KGHSH and CDR2 LQKENI. V was clipped by 3 bases and J by 1 base, with 12 bases between them. The DNA of the CDR3 is TGTGCCAGCTCACCCAGACAGGCAGATAACTATGGCTACACCTTC. This encodes CASSPRQADNYGYTF.

The rearrangement uses TRBV5-1 and TRBJ2-1; TRBD1 is a possible D gene (5 bases). This CDR3 spans 14 amino acids. Germline CDR1 is SGHRS and CDR2 is YFSETQ. The V gene lost 4 bases and the J gene lost 3 bases, with 11 bases spanning the gap. CDR3 DNA sequence: TGCGCCAGCAGCCCACAGGTTGGCTACAATGAGCAGTTCTTC. Translation gives CASSPQVGYNEQFF.

The CDR3 loop is CASSLQGTAGELFF. The CDR3, as DNA: TGCGCCAGCAGCCTACAGGGTACCGCCGGGGAGCTGTTTTTT. The chain couples TRBV4-3 to TRBJ2-2; weak D call: TRBD1 (6 bases). Trimming shortened V by 4 bases and J by 6 bases, and 12 bases separated the two germline ends. The CDR3 is made up of 14 amino acids. Germline values: CDR1 LGHNA, CDR2 YSLEER.

The chain has TRBV2 and TRBJ1-6, with no clear D. The V end was cut by 0 bases, the J end by 5 bases, with 5 bases between. CDR3 size: 14 residues. Germline V gene data show CDR1 as SNHLY and CDR2 as FYNNEI. The CDR3 loop reads CASSEAFDNSPLHF. As DNA, the CDR3 is TGTGCCAGCAGTGAAGCATTCGATAATTCACCCCTCCACTTT.

The CDR3 DNA is TGTGCCAGCAGTCCGGGACAGTCTAACTATGGCTACACCTTC. It codes for CASSPGQSNYGYTF. The chain combines TRBV6-5 with TRBJ1-2, with 7 bases matching TRBD1. This CDR3 comprises 14 residues. Germline V gene lookup returns CDR1 MNHEY and CDR2 SVGAGI. V shed 5 bases and J 0 bases; nucleotides not matched to a gene: 3.

J is TRBJ2-7 and V is TRBV11-2, with 10 bases aligning to TRBD2. This CDR3 spans 17 amino acids. Unmatched junction bases numbered 10, after V lost 5 bases and J lost 0 bases. CDR1 and CDR2 from the germline V gene are SGHAT and FQNNGV. The CDR3: CASSRDGLAESSYEQYF. CDR3 DNA sequence: TGTGCCAGCAGCCGGGATGGACTAGCGGAAAGCTCCTACGAGCAGTACTTC.

The V gene is TRBV11-2, the J gene TRBJ2-3; maybe TRBD2 (6 bases). The CDR3 is 16 amino acids. Germline values: CDR1 SGHAT, CDR2 FQNNGV. Trimming removed 1 base at V and 1 base at J, with 12 bases between. In DNA, the CDR3 is TGTGCCAGCAGCTTAGGGAGGGGTCAGGGCACAGATACGCAGTATTTT. Its protein is CASSLGRGQGTDTQYF.

The CDR3 DNA reads TGTGCCAGCAGACGGACAGGGGGGAAGACCCAGTACTTC. Translation: CASRRTGGKTQYF. This chain uses TRBV6-5 with TRBJ2-5; TRBD1 matches 10 bases. J lost 6 bases, V lost 6 bases, and 4 bases had no gene match. This CDR3 spans 13 amino acids. Germline CDR1 and CDR2: MNHEY and SVGAGI.

The J gene is TRBJ1-3, the V gene TRBV5-5; TRBD1 is a possible D gene (5 bases). CDR3 length: 18 residues. Germline CDR1 SGHKS, CDR2 YYEKEE (reference sequence). V shed 2 bases and J shed 0 bases, with 18 bases lying between them. In DNA form, the CDR3 reads TGTGCCAGCAGCTTCGGGACTGCTCGGCCTACCTCTGGAAACACCATATATTTT. This sequence encodes CASSFGTARPTSGNTIYF.

The chain employs TRBV5-1 and TRBJ1-1, with 7 nucleotides matching TRBD1. The CDR3 contains 15 residues. CDR1 and CDR2 (germline): SGHRS, YFSETQ. V lost 0 bases and J lost 7; bases outside the gene matches: 9. The CDR3 loop is CASSLDRGRYLEAFF. The CDR3 nucleotides are TGCGCCAGCAGCTTGGACAGGGGCCGTTATCTTGAAGCTTTCTTT.

The rearrangement uses TRBV7-2 and TRBJ2-7, with 8 bases matching TRBD2. V trimming: 5 bases; J trimming: 3 bases; junction bases outside the gene matches: 18. The CDR3 is 18 residues long. Per germline, CDR1 SGHTA and CDR2 FQGNSA. The CDR3 bases are TGTGCCAGCAGCCCACTTGGGACTAGGAGTTTAGGTGGCTACGAGCAGTACTTC. This gives the protein CASSPLGTRSLGGYEQYF.

The rearrangement uses TRBV5-5 and TRBJ1-6; tentatively, D is TRBD1 (6 bases). This CDR3 has 15 amino acids. Germline CDR1 is SGHKS and CDR2 is YYEKEE (reference sequence). Trimming left V 5 bases short and J 5 bases short, with 14 bases between. The DNA of the CDR3 is TGTGCCAGCAGTCTCTCGGACAGAAATAATTCACCCCTCCACTTT. Translated: CASSLSDRNNSPLHF.

This rearrangement joins TRBV10-3 to TRBJ1-2, with D possibly TRBD1 on 5 matching bases. Per germline, CDR1 ENHRY and CDR2 SYGVKD. This CDR3 contains 14 residues. Trimming took off 0 bases at V and 7 bases at J, with 12 bases between the two ends. The CDR3 protein is CAISESTQGSGYTF. DNA for the CDR3: TGTGCCATCAGTGAGTCGACCCAGGGCAGTGGCTACACCTTC.

The chain employs TRBV9 and TRBJ1-1; D is ambiguous. CDR3 length equals 15 residues. Germline V lookup: CDR1 SGDLS, CDR2 YYNGEE. The V end was cut by 2 bases, the J end by 0 bases, with 11 bases between. CDR3 in amino acids: CASSVTGFMNTEAFF. The CDR3 DNA sequence: TGTGCCAGCAGCGTTACGGGGTTCATGAACACTGAAGCTTTCTTT.

The chain recombines TRBV6-1 with TRBJ1-6, with D possibly TRBD1 on 5 matching bases. The CDR3 contains 15 residues. The germline CDR1 and CDR2 sequences are MNHNS and SASEGT. The V end lost 2 bases, the J end lost 6 bases, and 11 bases lay between the germline ends. This CDR3 is CASSEMGGANSPLHF. The CDR3 DNA sequence: TGTGCCAGCAGTGAAATGGGTGGGGCTAATTCACCCCTCCACTTT.

This chain uses TRBV14 with TRBJ1-5; 7 bases agree with TRBD1. There are 17 residues in the CDR3. Germline V CDR1 and CDR2: SGHDN, FVKESK. J was trimmed by 7 bases and V by 0 bases; bases with no gene match: 12. This CDR3 is CASSQDPEGAQGQPQHF. The CDR3 DNA is TGTGCCAGCAGCCAAGATCCGGAGGGGGCGCAGGGGCAGCCCCAGCATTTT.

CDR3 bases: TGTGCCAGCCTGGGAGGGTCTTACTATGGCTACACCTTC. Protein: CASLGGSYYGYTF. The chain links TRBV9 to TRBJ1-2; D gene ambiguous. Trimming left V 7 bases short and J 3 bases short, with 13 bases between. Germline lookup yields CDR1 SGDLS and CDR2 YYNGEE. The length of the CDR3 is 13 residues.

The rearrangement joins TRBV28 to TRBJ1-3, with D possibly TRBD1 on 5 matching bases. The CDR3 length is 13 residues. The germline V gene has CDR1 MDHEN and CDR2 SYDVKM. Trimming stripped 5 bases from V and 7 bases from J, with 12 bases between. The CDR3 spells CASSETAGNTIYF. The CDR3 DNA is TGTGCCAGCAGTGAGACAGCGGGCAACACCATATATTTT.

V usage is TRBV21-1 and J usage is TRBJ2-1; no DNA check was done on the table's D call, TRBD2. TRBV21-1 is a pseudogene segment. The length of the CDR3 is 18 residues. The DNA for the CDR3 is TGTGCCAGCAGGACAACCTTGGGGGGGGGCCACCGACTCAATGAGCAGTTCTTC. Translated: CASRTTLGGGHRLNEQFF.

The chain uses TRBV2 and TRBJ2-7; the match to TRBD2 covers 12 bases. Germline CDR1 is SNHLY and CDR2 is FYNNEI. The CDR3 sequence is 13 residues long. After removal of 8 bases from V and 9 bases from J, the junction contained 8 bases not matched to a gene. The CDR3 DNA reads TGTGCCAGCCTTCTAGCGGGGGGGTCCGGGCAGTACTTC. Translated, it gives CASLLAGGSGQYF.

The rearrangement links TRBV18 to TRBJ1-1; 10 nucleotides align to TRBD1. With V trimmed by 3 bases and J by 7 bases, 11 bases remained unmatched. From germline, CDR1 is KGHSH and CDR2 LQKENI. The CDR3 has 16 amino acids. CDR3 amino acids: CASSPQKGQGVVEAFF. The DNA for the CDR3 is TGTGCCAGCTCACCGCAAAAAGGACAGGGGGTTGTTGAAGCTTTCTTT.

The chain carries TRBV7-9 and TRBJ2-1; 9 bases fit TRBD1. After removal of 4 bases from V and 5 bases from J, the junction contained 6 bases not matched to a gene. The CDR3 contains 15 residues. Per germline, CDR1 SEHNR and CDR2 FQNEAQ (reference sequence). CDR3 protein: CASSWPGQGNNEQFF. The CDR3 nucleotides are TGTGCCAGCAGCTGGCCGGGACAGGGCAACAATGAGCAGTTCTTC.

The chain employs TRBV11-2 and TRBJ2-7, with a possible D match to TRBD1 (5 bases). Trimming shortened V by 0 bases and J by 9 bases, and 9 bases separated the two germline ends. Germline V gene sequence: CDR1 SGHAT, CDR2 FQNNGV. The CDR3 length is 12 residues. The CDR3 loop is CASSLEGVRQYF. The CDR3 DNA sequence: TGTGCCAGCAGCTTAGAAGGGGTCCGGCAGTACTTC. The whole variable domain, filled in from reference TRBV11-2 and TRBJ2-7, reads EAGVAQSPRYKIIEKRQSVAFWCNPISGHATLYWYQQILGQGPKLLIQFQNNGVVDDSQLPKDRFSAERLKGVDSTLKIQPAKLEDSAVYLCASSLEGVRQYFGPGTRLTVT.

This chain joins TRBV11-2 and TRBJ2-7; D is possibly TRBD2 (5 bases). Trimming removed 6 bases at V and 6 bases at J, with 18 bases between. Germline V CDR1 and CDR2: SGHAT, FQNNGV. The CDR3 is 14 residues long. The CDR3 DNA reads as TGTGCCAGCAGGTCTGGCCGGGATGTTAGCGAGCAGTACTTC. Translating it yields CASRSGRDVSEQYF.

V and J are TRBV7-3 and TRBJ2-1; 14 nucleotides match TRBD2. V dropped 5 bases and J dropped 8; count of bases not matched to a gene: 8. Germline assignment: CDR1 SGHTA and CDR2 FQGTGA. The CDR3 length is 16 residues. CDR3 sequence: CASSTYGTSGSYEQFF. The CDR3 nucleotides read TGTGCCAGCAGCACCTACGGGACTAGCGGGAGCTATGAGCAGTTCTTC. Combining the CDR3 with reference TRBV7-3 and TRBJ2-1 gives the whole variable domain GAGVSQTPSNKVTEKGKYVELRCDPISGHTALYWYRQSLGQGPEFLIYFQGTGAADDSGLPNDRFFAVRPEGSVSTLKIQRTERGDSAVYLCASSTYGTSGSYEQFFGPGTRLTVL.